Shown below are 14 T cell receptor beta chains from a single sample sequenced in a study of beta chain features in type 1 diabetes. The authors reverse transcribed all of the isolated RNA, so sequencing captured expressed TCRB transcripts. Here immunoSEQ multiplex PCR was the method, and the copy in TCRdb shows in-frame clones only, minus some. Of 850,000 to 900,000 clones in the sample, 15% to 20% were seen once. Sequencing was carried out using naive CD4+ T cells from blood. The receptors come from a young woman in good health.

The chain recombines TRBV29-1 with TRBJ2-5; D is perhaps TRBD2 (6 bases). With 7 bases removed from V and 2 bases from J, the gap between germline ends came to 11 bases. This CDR3 region has 12 residues. CDR1 is SQVTM, CDR2 ANQGSEA, per germline. Here the CDR3 DNA reads TGCAGCGCGCGGGATAGTCAAGAGACCCAGTACTTC. This sequence encodes CSARDSQETQYF. The complete variable domain, with remaining parts taken from reference TRBV29-1 and TRBJ2-5, reads SAVISQKPSRDICQRGTSLTIQCQVDSQVTMMFWYRQQPGQSLTLIATANQGSEATYESGFVIDKFPISRPNLTFSTLTVSNMSPEDSSIYLCSARDSQETQYFGPGTRLLVL.

On this clone itself: The same CDR3 is also encoded by other DNA sequences in this sample. V and J are TRBV15 and TRBJ2-7; a possible D gene is TRBD2 (5 bases). V was trimmed by 0 bases and J by 7 bases, leaving 10 bases between them. CDR1 and CDR2 (germline): LNHNV, YYDKDF (reference sequence). The CDR3 is 13 amino acids. The CDR3 DNA follows: TGTGCCACCAGCAGAGATCCGGGCGGGGAGCAGTACTTC. It is translated as CATSRDPGGEQYF.

This clone turned up a few times. The chain has TRBV7-2 and TRBJ1-1, with 7 bases matching TRBD1. Germline CDR1 SGHTA, CDR2 FQGNSA. The CDR3 has 15 residues. Losses at the gene ends were 5 bases for V and 6 bases for J; bases not matched to a gene: 12. In nucleotides, the CDR3 is TGTGCCAGCAGCGGGGGAGGGGGCGGTGGTGCTGAAGCTTTCTTT. Protein sequence: CASSGGGGGGAEAFF.

This clone was observed a few times. The gene calls are TRBV28 and TRBJ1-5; no clear D gene. This CDR3 contains 14 residues. V shed 5 bases and J shed 11 bases, with 19 bases lying between them. Germline lookup yields CDR1 MDHEN and CDR2 SYDVKM. In DNA, the CDR3 is TGTGCCAGCAGTCCCCGGATATTGCCACGTGCCCAGCATTTT. The encoded protein is CASSPRILPRAQHF. Filled out from reference TRBV28 and TRBJ1-5, the complete variable domain reads DVKVTQSSRYLVKRTGEKVFLECVQDMDHENMFWYRQDPGLGLRLIYFSYDVKMKEKGDIPEGYSVSREKKERFSLILESASTNQTSMYLCASSPRILPRAQHFGDGTRLSIL.

This clone was recorded a few times. This chain connects TRBV19 to TRBJ2-5, with no clear D. Trimming cost V 5 bases and J 1 base, with 14 bases left between them. The CDR3 extends over 15 amino acids. CDR1 and CDR2 (germline): LNHDA, SQIVND (reference sequence). The CDR3, as DNA: TGTGCCAGTAGTCTCTCCGTCACGATCCAAGAGACCCAGTACTTC. It translates to CASSLSVTIQETQYF.

CDR3 sequence: CASRGGGSYNEQFF. In DNA, the CDR3 is TGTGCCAGCAGGGGAGGAGGGTCCTACAATGAGCAGTTCTTC. The chain couples TRBV5-4 to TRBJ2-1; D might be TRBD2 (6 bases). CDR1 is SGHNT, CDR2 YYREEE, per germline (reference sequence). The V end lost 5 bases, the J end lost 1 base, and 10 bases lay between the germline ends. The CDR3 has 14 residues.

This chain uses TRBV5-4 with TRBJ2-7, with 7 nucleotides matching TRBD1. CDR1 and CDR2 from the germline V gene are SGHNT and YYREEE (reference sequence). This CDR3 has 14 amino acids. Germline trimming cut 2 bases from V and 2 bases from J; bases unmatched to any gene: 4. CDR3 sequence (DNA): TGTGCCAGCAGCTTACCTGACAGGGCCTACGAGCAGTACTTC. Translated: CASSLPDRAYEQYF. Supplemented by reference TRBV5-4 and TRBJ2-7, the full variable domain reads ETGVTQSPTHLIKTRGQQVTLRCSSQSGHNTVSWYQQALGQGPQFIFQYYREEENGRGNFPPRFSGLQFPNYSSELNVNALELDDSALYLCASSLPDRAYEQYFGPGTRLTVT.

The chain carries TRBV5-4 and TRBJ2-5; D perhaps matches TRBD1 (5 bases). The V end was cut by 5 bases, the J end by 2 bases, with 7 bases between. Germline CDR1 SGHNT, CDR2 YYREEE (reference sequence). The CDR3 extends over 12 amino acids. The CDR3 DNA sequence: TGTGCCAGCAGGAAGGGGCAAGAGACCCAGTACTTC. This translates into CASRKGQETQYF.

There are a few counts of this clone. The rearrangement joins TRBV5-1 to TRBJ2-3; 10 bases agree with TRBD2. This CDR3 has 14 residues. V shed 4 bases and J 5 bases; nucleotides not matched to a gene: 4. In germline, CDR1 is SGHRS, CDR2 YFSETQ. In nucleotides, the CDR3 is TGCGCCAGCAGCCTTAGCGGGAGGCAAGATACGCAGTATTTT. Translating it yields CASSLSGRQDTQYF.

This clone has more than one count but fewer than ten. V is TRBV25-1 and J is TRBJ2-1, with 7 bases matching TRBD1. CDR3 length: 16 residues. V trimming: 1 base; J trimming: 8 bases; junction bases outside the gene matches: 11. CDR1 MGHDK and CDR2 SYGVNS come from the germline V gene. In nucleotides, the CDR3 is TGTGCCAGCAGTGAATCTCATCAGACAGGGCGGGATGAGCAGTTCTTC. Encoded protein: CASSESHQTGRDEQFF.

To note about this clone: This specimen includes other DNA sequences encoding the same CDR3. The CDR3 is CASSLDYSYNEQFF. The CDR3 coding sequence is TGTGCCAGCAGTTTAGACTACTCCTACAATGAGCAGTTCTTC. The chain is built from TRBV28 and TRBJ2-1, with D tentatively TRBD2 (5 bases). V was pared by 2 bases and J by 0 bases, with 5 bases between. CDR3 size: 14 residues. Germline V CDR1 and CDR2: MDHEN, SYDVKM.

V gene TRBV7-2 combines with J gene TRBJ2-2, with D unresolved. V was shortened by 1 base and J by 6 bases, with 9 bases between the two germline ends. Germline V gives CDR1 SGHTA, CDR2 FQGNSA. There are 14 residues in the CDR3. The CDR3 sequence is CASSLVVSAGELFF. In DNA form, the CDR3 reads TGTGCCAGCAGCTTAGTGGTGTCAGCCGGGGAGCTGTTTTTT.

The rearrangement joins TRBV29-1 to TRBJ2-7; D is possibly TRBD1 (5 bases). The germline V gene has CDR1 SQVTM and CDR2 ANQGSEA. CDR3 length: 12 residues. Trimming shortened V by 4 bases and J by 3 bases, and 10 bases separated the two germline ends. The CDR3 DNA sequence: TGCAGCGTTGGCACCACAGGCTACGAGCAGTACTTC. This translates into CSVGTTGYEQYF.

This clone was seen only a few times. J is TRBJ1-5 and V is TRBV10-3; the D gene is possibly TRBD1 (5 bases). CDR1 is ENHRY and CDR2 is SYGVKD in the germline V gene. The CDR3 spans 15 residues. Deletions cut 3 bases from V and 2 bases from J, with 11 bases between. DNA of the CDR3: TGTGCCATCAGTGATGGGGGAGGAGGCAATCAGCCCCAGCATTTT. Translating it yields CAISDGGGGNQPQHF.